This TCR beta chain was obtained from a study of T cells after somatic rescue of genetic block (TCRdb year 2020). Looking at the study overall: The study assessed how robust, over the long term, a T-cell system was when the system had developed through somatic rescue of a genetic block in T-cell development.

In regard to this clone: It lacks a known antigen. Nothing much larger sits one base from this clone, and base qualities are not available.

CDR1 and CDR2, per the germline V gene (reference sequence), are LNHDA and SQIVND. Spanning cysteine to phenylalanine, the CDR3 consists of 13 amino acids. Just CDR3 DNA is preserved here, 39 bases in frame from base 1. The junction carries 5 bases between V and J, which are trimmed by 0 bases and 5 bases respectively. The library was produced with the immunoSEQ multiplex PCR assay. Held by TCRdb, this immuneACCESS table contains in-frame sequences only and omits some clones. Under half of the omission traces to an unresolved V gene where checked; the cause of the rest is unknown. Here the sample has roughly 71,000 clones; roughly 93% occur a single time. Of the sample, approximately 2.9% falls within the top ten clones.

Sample: peripheral blood mononuclear cells (PBMCs). This clonotype originated in a man aged 30-40 years. The receptor chain draws on TRBV19 and TRBJ2-1, with no reliable assignment of the D segment. The CDR3: CASSIDSNNEQFF. The bases read TGTGCCAGTAGTATAGATAGTAACAATGAGCAGTTCTTC. Here the CDR3 is joined to the reference TRBV19 and TRBJ2-1 genes, and the full variable domain is: DGGITQSPKYLFRKEGQNVTLSCEQNLNHDAMYWYRQDPGQGLRLIYYSQIVNDFQKGDIAEGYSVSREKKESFPLTVTSAQKNPTAFYLCASSIDSNNEQFFGPGTRLTVL.